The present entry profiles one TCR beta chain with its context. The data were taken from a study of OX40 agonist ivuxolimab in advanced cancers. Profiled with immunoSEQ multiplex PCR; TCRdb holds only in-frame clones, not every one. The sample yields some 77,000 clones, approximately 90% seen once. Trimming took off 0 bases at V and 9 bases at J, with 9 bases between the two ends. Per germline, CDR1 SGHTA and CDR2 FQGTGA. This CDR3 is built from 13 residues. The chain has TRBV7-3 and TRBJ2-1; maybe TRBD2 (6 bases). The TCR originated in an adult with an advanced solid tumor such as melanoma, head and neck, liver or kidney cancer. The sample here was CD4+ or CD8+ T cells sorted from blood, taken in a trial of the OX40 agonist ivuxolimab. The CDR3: CASSLTRDSEQFF. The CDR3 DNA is TGTGCCAGCAGCTTAACGAGGGACTCTGAGCAGTTCTTC.